This TCR beta chain came from a study of Ad26.COV2.S vaccination and SARS-CoV-2 variants. The data were produced by immunoSEQ multiplex PCR, yet TCRdb's version contains in-frame clones alone and is incomplete. The profile covers about 440,000 clones, with 90% appearing a single time and less than 4.5% taken by the ten largest. Overall study results and limits: Greater spike-specific TCR breadth was seen in vaccine recipients than in placebo recipients. Measurements of TCR breadth and depth may have given underestimates of the total T cell responses. Similar non-spike TCR breadth was observed in recipients of vaccine and of placebo.

Note on this clone: Its target is not known.

The sample's treatment: roughly 19 received Ad26.COV2.S at low or high dose, single or two shots; about 5 received placebo; per-sample allocation not given. Following the first vaccine or placebo injection, samples were taken on day 63. The J segment lost 7 bases and the V segment lost 1 base, leaving 10 bases of the junction unmatched. The germline V gene encodes CDR1 MNHEY and CDR2 SVGEGT. CDR3 length: 16 residues. The chain joins TRBV6-2 or TRBV6-3 to TRBJ2-1, with 7 bases identical to TRBD2. Sample: peripheral blood, taken in a trial of Ad26.COV2.S vaccine versus placebo. The TCR was taken from a person between 18 and 65 years old who received the Ad26.COV2.S COVID-19 vaccine or a placebo. In DNA, the CDR3 is TGTGCCAGCAGTTACTTCGCGGGAGCGCCTATTAATGAGCAGTTCTTC. Its translation is CASSYFAGAPINEQFF.